This T cell receptor beta chain was documented in a study of T-cell memory formation after mild COVID-19. Study information: Largely, the TCR clusters proved donor specific. Study-level findings and limits: Researchers report contracting CD4+ clones mostly in CM and EM, with CD8+ clones in EMRA. CD4/CD8 balance held among clones contracting day 15 to 85, and later expanders leaned CD4+.

CDR3 length: 13 residues. CDR1 and CDR2 from the germline V gene are DFQATT and SNEGSKA (reference sequence). V shed 6 bases and J shed 5 bases, with 16 bases lying between them. This clonotype was seen at least ten times. Its antigen is currently unknown. The authors produced TCR alpha and TCR beta cDNA libraries with sample barcodes and UMIs by 5'RACE using constant-segment primers. TCRdb recomputed calls from the 5' RACE reads with MiXCR, one row per CDR3 protein. The sample carries 240,000 or so distinct CDR3 sequences, over 9% recorded once. V gene TRBV20-1 combines with J gene TRBJ2-5, with D tentatively TRBD1 or TRBD2 (6 bases each). The sequencing input was PBMCs or a T cell subset sorted from them (not recorded which). The TCR originated in a man between 18 and 29 years old who had mild COVID-19 (a few samples of this study predate the infection). Cell type and time point are not known. This chain's CDR3 is CSAGPGAWETQYF. The CDR3 region has the DNA TGCAGTGCCGGGCCGGGGGCCTGGGAGACCCAGTACTTC.